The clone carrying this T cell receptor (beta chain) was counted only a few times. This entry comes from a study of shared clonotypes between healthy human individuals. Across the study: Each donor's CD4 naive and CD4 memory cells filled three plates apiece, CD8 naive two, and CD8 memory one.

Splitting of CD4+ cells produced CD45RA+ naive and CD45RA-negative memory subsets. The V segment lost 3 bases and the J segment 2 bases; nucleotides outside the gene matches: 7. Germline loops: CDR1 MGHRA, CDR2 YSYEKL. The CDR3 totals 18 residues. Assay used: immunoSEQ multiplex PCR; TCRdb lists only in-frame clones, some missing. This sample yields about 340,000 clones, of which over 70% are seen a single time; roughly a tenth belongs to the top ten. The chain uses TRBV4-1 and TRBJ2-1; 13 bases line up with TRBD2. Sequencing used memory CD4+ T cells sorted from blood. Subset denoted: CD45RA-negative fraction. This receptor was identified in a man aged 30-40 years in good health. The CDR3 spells CASSHRTSGSDPYNEQFF. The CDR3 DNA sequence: TGCGCCAGCAGCCACCGGACTAGCGGGAGTGATCCCTACAATGAGCAGTTCTTC.